The 30 T cell receptor beta chains reported below all come from one sample, sequenced in a study of blood T cells in healthy people across ages. Next came a second PCR, run for about 7 to 12 cycles, which used a sample-barcoded 5' primer along with a J-beta primer mix. TCRdb re-derived calls from the 5' RACE reads in MiXCR, one entry per CDR3 protein. The table lists over 1,500,000 distinct CDR3 sequences, approximately 40% of them singletons. Sequencing used blood. Receptors were obtained from a human donor in good health.

This chain uses TRBV5-1 with TRBJ1-2; no clear D. V was trimmed by 0 bases and J by 5 bases, leaving 8 bases between them. The CDR3 is 13 residues long. The germline V gene has CDR1 SGHRS and CDR2 YFSETQ. CDR3: CASSLADGYGYTF. CDR3 coding DNA: TGCGCCAGCAGCTTGGCCGATGGGTATGGCTACACCTTC.

The rearrangement joins TRBV27 to TRBJ2-1; 7 bases are shared with TRBD2. Per the germline V gene, CDR1 is MNHEY and CDR2 is SMNVEV (reference sequence). This CDR3 spans 16 amino acids. V lost 2 bases and J lost 6; bases outside the gene matches: 10. The CDR3 nucleotides are TGTGCCAGCAGTTTACTGGAGACTAGCAGTAGCAATGAGCAGTTCTTC. It specifies CASSLLETSSSNEQFF.

The chain links TRBV20-1 to TRBJ2-5, with TRBD2 matching over 7 bases. The CDR3 covers 15 residues. V was clipped by 5 bases and J by 0 bases; unmatched bases: 9. Per germline, CDR1 DFQATT and CDR2 SNEGSKA (reference sequence). CDR3 amino acids: CSASSAGEYQETQYF. In nucleotides, the CDR3 is TGCAGTGCTTCCTCGGCGGGGGAATACCAAGAGACCCAGTACTTC.

The CDR3 region is CASSFQAIGIQYF. The CDR3 DNA reads as TGTGCCAGCAGTTTCCAGGCAATTGGGATTCAGTACTTC. The gene calls are TRBV28 and TRBJ2-4; D not resolved. This CDR3 is 13 amino acids long. Trimming left V 3 bases short and J 10 bases short, with 13 bases between. Germline V gene data show CDR1 as MDHEN and CDR2 as SYDVKM.

This clonotype was seen only once. The chain uses TRBV5-1 and TRBJ1-1; 8 nucleotides match TRBD1. CDR1 SGHRS and CDR2 YFSETQ come from the germline V gene. The length of the CDR3 is 14 residues. J was trimmed by 4 bases and V by 4 bases; bases with no gene match: 6. The CDR3 loop is CASSQTTGGTEAFF. CDR3 nucleotide sequence: TGCGCCAGCAGCCAAACAACAGGGGGCACTGAAGCTTTCTTT.

The genes are TRBV4-3 and TRBJ2-7; 7 bases are shared with TRBD1. The CDR3 has 14 residues. J lost 3 bases, V lost 2 bases, and 4 bases had no gene match. Per the germline V gene, CDR1 is LGHNA and CDR2 is YSLEER. CDR3 amino acids: CASSQMGQSYEQYF. CDR3 coding DNA: TGCGCCAGCAGCCAAATGGGACAGAGCTACGAGCAGTACTTC.

This chain uses TRBV29-1 with TRBJ2-3; TRBD1 matches at 9 bases. The junction had 9 bases not matched to a gene; V was cut back by 6 bases and J by 2 bases. Germline loops: CDR1 SQVTM, CDR2 ANQGSEA. The CDR3 spans 15 residues. The CDR3 here is CSVKIGQGNTDTQYF. CDR3 nucleotides: TGCAGCGTGAAAATAGGACAGGGGAACACAGATACGCAGTATTTT.

The sample holds a few counts of this clonotype. The chain employs TRBV20-1 and TRBJ1-5, with TRBD1 matching 7 bases. The CDR3 consists of 14 residues. V lost 6 bases and J lost 7; bases outside the gene matches: 12. The germline V gene encodes CDR1 DFQATT and CDR2 SNEGSKA (reference sequence). The CDR3 DNA reads TGCAGTGCAGTGCCCTGGACAGGCGCCCAGCCCCAGCATTTT. Amino acid sequence: CSAVPWTGAQPQHF.

This clonotype was detected a few times. The chain's CDR3 is CAISGLAGTQETQYF. CDR3 nucleotides: TGTGCCATCAGCGGACTAGCGGGGACCCAAGAGACCCAGTACTTC. This chain uses TRBV10-3 with TRBJ2-5; 12 nucleotides line up with TRBD2. V gave up 6 bases and J gave up 1 base; unmatched junction bases: 3. CDR1 and CDR2 from the germline V gene are ENHRY and SYGVKD. This CDR3 spans 15 amino acids.

The genes are TRBV4-3 and TRBJ2-4; D may be TRBD1 (6 bases). Judging by the DNA end, TRBJ2-7 fits better; the J call may be wrong. The CDR3 sequence is 15 residues long. CDR1 is LGHNA and CDR2 is YSLEER in the germline V gene. The CDR3 is CASSHRQVGPYEQYF. CDR3 bases: TGCGCCAGCAGCCACCGACAGGTTGGCCCCTACGAGCAGTACTTC.

This clonotype came up once. V is TRBV4-1 and J is TRBJ1-5, with D perhaps matching TRBD1 (6 bases). CDR1 is MGHRA, CDR2 YSYEKL, per germline. The CDR3 totals 15 residues. The ends were cut back, 1 base at V and 4 bases at J, with 11 bases in the middle. DNA of the CDR3: TGCGCCAGCAGCCAAGTTGGACAGCTTAATCAGCCCCAGCATTTT. Amino acid sequence: CASSQVGQLNQPQHF.

The chain employs TRBV9 and TRBJ1-6, with D unclear. The CDR3 runs to 17 residues. The V gene lost 0 bases and the J gene lost 0 bases, with 10 bases spanning the gap. CDR1 and CDR2 (germline): SGDLS, YYNGEE. This CDR3 reads CASSVVPDLSYNSPLHF. CDR3 nucleotides: TGTGCCAGCAGCGTAGTTCCCGACCTCTCCTATAATTCACCCCTCCACTTT.

V usage is TRBV2 and J usage is TRBJ2-1; possibly TRBD2 for D (5 bases). The CDR3 consists of 15 residues. V shed 4 bases and J shed 2 bases, with 12 bases lying between them. The germline gives CDR1 SNHLY, CDR2 FYNNEI. For the CDR3, the DNA is TGTGCCAGCAGTGGGGGAGTTCTCGCCTACAATGAGCAGTTCTTC. Its protein is CASSGGVLAYNEQFF.

This clonotype was counted only a few times. V is TRBV3-1 and J is TRBJ1-2, with TRBD1 matching 10 bases. The germline V gene has CDR1 LGHDT and CDR2 YNNKEL (reference sequence). The CDR3 length is 17 residues. With V trimmed by 4 bases and J by 4 bases, 12 bases remained unmatched. This chain's CDR3 is CASSPTGTGAASYGYTF. CDR3 DNA: TGTGCCAGCAGCCCAACCGGGACAGGGGCAGCCTCCTATGGCTACACCTTC. The entire variable domain, with the rest obtained from reference TRBV3-1 and TRBJ1-2, is as follows: DTAVSQTPKYLVTQMGNDKSIKCEQNLGHDTMYWYKQDSKKFLKIMFSYNNKELIINETVPNRFSPKSPDKAHLNLHINSLELGDSAVYFCASSPTGTGAASYGYTFGSGTRLTVV.

The chain couples TRBV12-3 or TRBV12-4 to TRBJ2-3; 7 nucleotides align to TRBD2. Germline trimming cut 6 bases from V and 2 bases from J; bases unmatched to any gene: 11. The CDR3 is 16 amino acids. The CDR3 spells CASRGGGPSTTDTQYF. CDR3 DNA: TGTGCCAGCAGGGGCGGGGGACCTTCAACCACAGATACGCAGTATTTT.

The chain links TRBV20-1 to TRBJ2-1; D might be TRBD2 (5 bases). The germline V gene has CDR1 DFQATT and CDR2 SNEGSKA (reference sequence). Trimming removed 4 bases at V and 3 bases at J, with 16 bases between. CDR3 length equals 15 residues. CDR3 sequence: CSANPPLSGYNEQFF. The CDR3 nucleotides read TGCAGTGCTAACCCCCCGTTGAGCGGCTACAATGAGCAGTTCTTC.

This chain connects TRBV29-1 to TRBJ1-3; no reliable D call. This CDR3 is built from 16 residues. The germline V gene encodes CDR1 SQVTM and CDR2 ANQGSEA. V dropped 1 base and J dropped 0 bases, with 13 bases sitting between them. The CDR3 DNA sequence: TGCAGCGTTGAAGGGGGTCGGGGAAGCTCTGGAAACACCATATATTTT. Its protein product is CSVEGGRGSSGNTIYF.

The chain employs TRBV29-1 and TRBJ1-1, with D possibly matching TRBD1 (6 bases). This CDR3 spans 14 amino acids. Trimming pared 7 bases from V and 0 bases from J, leaving 15 bases between. Germline V gene data show CDR1 as SQVTM and CDR2 as ANQGSEA. This CDR3 reads CSGKTGDMNTEAFF. The CDR3 DNA reads as TGCAGCGGCAAGACAGGTGACATGAACACTGAAGCTTTCTTT.

The rearrangement uses TRBV20-1 and TRBJ2-1, with D possibly being TRBD2 (5 bases). Trimming left V 3 bases short and J 2 bases short, with 8 bases between. The CDR3 runs to 13 residues. Germline lookup yields CDR1 DFQATT and CDR2 SNEGSKA (reference sequence). CDR3 sequence: CSARDGAYNEQFF. The CDR3 nucleotides are TGCAGTGCTAGGGACGGGGCCTACAATGAGCAGTTCTTC.

This clonotype was counted between two and nine times. CDR3 sequence reads: CSARTGTMMADTQYF. The CDR3 DNA follows: TGCAGTGCCAGAACCGGGACTATGATGGCAGATACGCAGTATTTT. The chain is built from TRBV20-1 and TRBJ2-3; 7 nucleotides match TRBD2. Germline CDR1 DFQATT, CDR2 SNEGSKA (reference sequence). Germline trimming cut 6 bases from V and 4 bases from J; bases unmatched to any gene: 13. The CDR3 spans 15 residues.

The chain has TRBV29-1 and TRBJ1-1, with 9 positions matching TRBD1. The CDR3 extends over 13 amino acids. Looked up from germline, CDR1 is SQVTM and CDR2 is ANQGSEA. V lost 8 bases to trimming and J lost 8 bases; unmatched junction nucleotides: 12. Written as DNA, the CDR3 is TGCAGCTCGGGCTTCACAGGGGGCGAGGAAGCTTTCTTT. This sequence encodes CSSGFTGGEEAFF. Supplemented by reference TRBV29-1 and TRBJ1-1, the full variable domain reads SAVISQKPSRDICQRGTSLTIQCQVDSQVTMMFWYRQQPGQSLTLIATANQGSEATYESGFVIDKFPISRPNLTFSTLTVSNMSPEDSSIYLCSSGFTGGEEAFFGQGTRLTVV.

CDR3 amino acids: CASSLNPAGLGGDTQYF. CDR3 DNA: TGTGCCAGCAGCTTAAACCCAGCGGGGCTGGGTGGTGATACGCAGTATTTT. The rearrangement links TRBV7-3 to TRBJ2-3, with 7 nucleotides matching TRBD2. The CDR3 loop spans 17 amino acids. CDR1 is SGHTA, CDR2 FQGTGA, per germline. V was pared by 1 base and J by 6 bases, with 13 bases of the junction left unmatched.

This clonotype was seen more than once but under ten times. This chain connects TRBV7-2 to TRBJ2-1; D is perhaps TRBD2 (6 bases). The germline V gene has CDR1 SGHTA and CDR2 FQGNSA. This CDR3 region has 15 residues. V was pared by 5 bases and J by 4 bases, with 15 bases between. The CDR3 DNA follows: TGTGCCAGCAGCGACGGGACTGCCCCTTACAATGAGCAGTTCTTC. Translation gives CASSDGTAPYNEQFF.

On this clonotype: A junction boundary mismatches the germline segment, possibly from a read error. The V and J genes are TRBV5-6 and TRBJ2-1; 7 nucleotides align to TRBD1. CDR1 is SGHDT and CDR2 is YYEEEE in the germline V gene. The CDR3 is 16 residues long. Written as DNA, the CDR3 is TGTGCCAGCAGCTTTCTGACAGGGCGAACCTACAATGAGCAGGTCTTC. The encoded protein is CASSFLTGRTYNEQVF.

The V gene is TRBV5-1, the J gene TRBJ2-1; 8 nucleotides agree with TRBD1. CDR1 and CDR2 (germline): SGHRS, YFSETQ. The CDR3 consists of 14 residues. V shed 4 bases, J shed 9 bases, and the junction held 9 bases outside the gene matches. Here the CDR3 reads CASSAGQGSSEQFF. CDR3 bases: TGCGCCAGCAGCGCTGGACAGGGTTCAAGTGAGCAGTTCTTC.

This clonotype has only a few counts. This chain connects TRBV5-5 to TRBJ2-2, with D perhaps matching TRBD1 or TRBD2 (6 bases each). CDR1 is SGHKS and CDR2 is YYEKEE in the germline V gene (reference sequence). The CDR3 length is 16 residues. Trimming removed 4 bases from V and 2 bases from J, with 15 bases in between. CDR3 sequence (DNA): TGTGCCAGCAGCGCCTACGGGGGCCTCAACACCGGGGAGCTGTTTTTT. This translates into CASSAYGGLNTGELFF.

The chain joins TRBV29-1 to TRBJ2-3, with a weak D call TRBD2 (6 bases). CDR3 length: 14 residues. With 4 bases removed from V and 6 bases from J, the gap between germline ends came to 17 bases. The germline CDR1 and CDR2 sequences are SQVTM and ANQGSEA. CDR3 coding DNA: TGCAGCGTTGGTCCGAACTACGGGGGTGATACGCAGTATTTT. Its protein is CSVGPNYGGDTQYF.

This clonotype has at least ten counts. CDR3 protein: CATRQGSGANVLTF. The CDR3 nucleotides read TGTGCCACCAGGCAGGGCTCTGGGGCCAACGTCCTGACTTTC. The chain couples TRBV10-3 to TRBJ2-6; possible D gene TRBD1, 5 bases. The CDR3 length is 14 residues. Germline V gene lookup returns CDR1 ENHRY and CDR2 SYGVKD. The V and J ends lost 10 bases and 0 bases respectively, with 10 bases between them.

The V call is TRBV6-5, the J call TRBJ2-3, with D unresolved. The length of the CDR3 is 15 residues. Germline V gene lookup returns CDR1 MNHEY and CDR2 SVGAGI. Trimming left V 2 bases short and J 0 bases short, with 9 bases between. CDR3 DNA: TGTGCCAGCAGTTACGAGTCCGCAAGCACAGATACGCAGTATTTT. The encoded protein is CASSYESASTDTQYF.

The chain joins TRBV10-3 to TRBJ2-1; D possibly matches TRBD1 or TRBD2 (5 bases each). The CDR3 runs to 13 residues. Germline lookup yields CDR1 ENHRY and CDR2 SYGVKD. V was pared by 7 bases and J by 6 bases, with 13 bases between. The CDR3 bases are TGTGCCATCACCGGGGCCGGCCGCAATGAGCAGTTCTTC. Its translation: CAITGAGRNEQFF.